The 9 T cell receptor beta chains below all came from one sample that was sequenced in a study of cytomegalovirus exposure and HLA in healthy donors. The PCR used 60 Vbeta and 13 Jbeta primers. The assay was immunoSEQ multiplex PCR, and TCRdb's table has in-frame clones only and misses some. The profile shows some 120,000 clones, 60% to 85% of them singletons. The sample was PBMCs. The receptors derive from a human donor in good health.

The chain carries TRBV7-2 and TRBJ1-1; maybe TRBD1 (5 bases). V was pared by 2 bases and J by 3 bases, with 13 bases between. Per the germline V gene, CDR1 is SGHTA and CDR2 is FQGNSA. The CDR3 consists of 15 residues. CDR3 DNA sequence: TGTGCCAGCAGCTTAACGTACAGGACACACACTGAAGCTTTCTTT. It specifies CASSLTYRTHTEAFF. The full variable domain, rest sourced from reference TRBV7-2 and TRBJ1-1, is GAGVSQSPSNKVTEKGKDVELRCDPISGHTALYWYRQSLGQGLEFLIYFQGNSAPDKSGLPSDRFSAERTGGSVSTLTIQRTQQEDSAVYLCASSLTYRTHTEAFFGQGTRLTVV.

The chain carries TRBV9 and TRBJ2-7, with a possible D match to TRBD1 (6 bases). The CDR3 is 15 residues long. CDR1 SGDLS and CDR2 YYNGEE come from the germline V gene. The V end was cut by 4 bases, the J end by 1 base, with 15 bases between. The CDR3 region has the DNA TGTGCCAGCAGCCCGGAGGACAGATTATCCTACGAGCAGTACTTC. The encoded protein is CASSPEDRLSYEQYF.

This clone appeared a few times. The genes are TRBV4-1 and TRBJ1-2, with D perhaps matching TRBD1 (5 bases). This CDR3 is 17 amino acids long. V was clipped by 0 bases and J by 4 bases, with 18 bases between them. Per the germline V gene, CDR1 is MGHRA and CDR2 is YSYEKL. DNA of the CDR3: TGCGCCAGCAGCCAAGAACAGCATCCGGGGGTGCCCTATGGCTACACCTTC. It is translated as CASSQEQHPGVPYGYTF.

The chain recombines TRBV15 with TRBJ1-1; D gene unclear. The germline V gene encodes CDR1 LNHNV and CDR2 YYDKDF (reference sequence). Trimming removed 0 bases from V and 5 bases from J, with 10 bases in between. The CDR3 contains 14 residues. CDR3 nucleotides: TGTGCCACCAGCAGAGATCAGAGGGCTACTGAAGCTTTCTTT. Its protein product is CATSRDQRATEAFF.

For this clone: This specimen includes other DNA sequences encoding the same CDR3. The CDR3 coding sequence is TGTGCCAGCAGTAGGAGCTCTGGGGCCAACGTCCTGACTTTC. Translating gives CASSRSSGANVLTF. This chain connects TRBV2 to TRBJ2-6, with D unclear. From germline, CDR1 is SNHLY and CDR2 FYNNEI. This CDR3 spans 14 amino acids. Deletions cut 5 bases from V and 0 bases from J, with 5 bases between.

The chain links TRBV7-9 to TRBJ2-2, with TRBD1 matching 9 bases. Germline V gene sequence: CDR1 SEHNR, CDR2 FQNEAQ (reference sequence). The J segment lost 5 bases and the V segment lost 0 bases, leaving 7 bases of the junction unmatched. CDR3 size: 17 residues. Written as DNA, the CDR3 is TGTGCCAGCAGCTTAGCCACAGGGGGCCCTAGGACCGGGGAGCTGTTTTTT. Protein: CASSLATGGPRTGELFF.

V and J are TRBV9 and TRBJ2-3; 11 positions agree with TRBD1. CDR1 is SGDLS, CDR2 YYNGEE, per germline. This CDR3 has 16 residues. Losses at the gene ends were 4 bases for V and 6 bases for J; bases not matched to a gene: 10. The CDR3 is CASSSVGQGVWDTQYF. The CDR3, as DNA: TGTGCCAGCAGCTCTGTGGGACAGGGGGTGTGGGATACGCAGTATTTT.

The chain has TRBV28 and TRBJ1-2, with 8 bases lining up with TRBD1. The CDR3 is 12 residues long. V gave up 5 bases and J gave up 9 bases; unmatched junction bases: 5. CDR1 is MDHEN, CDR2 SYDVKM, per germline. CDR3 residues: CASSLDRARYTF. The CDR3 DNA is TGTGCCAGCAGTCTGGACAGGGCCCGCTACACCTTC.

Here the CDR3 DNA reads TGTGCCAGCAGTGAATTGGTTGGGGGGATCTCTGAAGCTTTCTTT. Its translation: CASSELVGGISEAFF. The J gene is TRBJ1-1, the V gene TRBV6-1, with a weak D call TRBD1 (5 bases). The CDR3 runs to 15 residues. The germline V gene encodes CDR1 MNHNS and CDR2 SASEGT. Deletions cut 2 bases from V and 6 bases from J, with 16 bases between.